The clone carrying this TCR beta chain was seen repeatedly, ten times or more. The data belong to a study of T cells in Graves' hyperthyroidism and ophthalmopathy. Trimming took off 1 base at V and 6 bases at J, with 16 bases between the two ends. Germline CDR1 reads SGHTA; CDR2 reads FQGNSA. The CDR3 loop spans 15 amino acids. Amplification of TCR beta CDR3 regions was performed using RNA transcripts as template. First-round RT-PCR of the TCR CDR3 relied on the HTBI primer set. TCRdb re-called the multiplex PCR reads with MiXCR, one entry per CDR3 protein. The sample records approximately 610,000 distinct CDR3 sequences, about 15% being singletons.

The sequence came from a woman aged 40 to 49 with Graves' ophthalmopathy. The chain combines TRBV7-2 with TRBJ2-7; TRBD1 or TRBD2 may be the D gene (5 bases each). Sequenced material: blood. In DNA, the CDR3 is TGTGCCAGCAGCTTAGGGTGGGTGGGGACCCCCGAGCAGTACTTC. Its protein product is CASSLGWVGTPEQYF.